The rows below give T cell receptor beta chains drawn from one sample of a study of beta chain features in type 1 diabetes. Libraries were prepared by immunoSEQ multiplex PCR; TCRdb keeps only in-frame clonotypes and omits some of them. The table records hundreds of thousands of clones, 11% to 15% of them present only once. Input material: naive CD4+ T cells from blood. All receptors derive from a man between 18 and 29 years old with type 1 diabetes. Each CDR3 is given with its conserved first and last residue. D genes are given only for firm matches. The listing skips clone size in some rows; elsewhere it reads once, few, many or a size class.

CASSESQTGLSEQYF TGTGCCAGCAGTGAATCCCAGACAGGATTGAGCGAGCAGTACTTC TRBV2 - few TRBJ2-7
CASSPPGGGSTDTQYF TGTGCCAGCAGCCCCCCCGGAGGTGGCAGCACAGATACGCAGTATTTT TRBV11-2 - - TRBJ2-3
CASSYPGREGYEQYF TGTGCCAGCAGTTACCCGGGAAGGGAGGGGTACGAGCAGTACTTC TRBV27 TRBD2 - TRBJ2-7
CSARGAGGQYF TGCAGTGCTAGAGGGGCCGGAGGCCAGTACTTC TRBV20-1 - few TRBJ2-5
CASRPPSSTDTQYF TGTGCCAGCAGACCTCCTTCTAGCACAGATACGCAGTATTTT TRBV6-6 - few TRBJ2-3
CATSRDGGPGEKLFF TGTGCCACCAGCAGAGATGGCGGCCCCGGGGAAAAACTGTTTTTT TRBV15 - once TRBJ1-4
CASSQGSGTYEQFF TGTGCCAGCAGCCAAGGTTCAGGAACTTACGAGCAGTTCTTC TRBV14 - many TRBJ2-1
CASSEGQYNEQFF TGTGCCAGCAGTGAGGGACAATACAATGAGCAGTTCTTC TRBV25-1 - few TRBJ2-1
CASSFRRPGDEQYF TGCGCCAGCAGCTTTCGCCGGCCCGGCGACGAGCAGTACTTC TRBV5-1 - - TRBJ2-7
CASSLGPGNTGELFF TGTGCCAGCAGCTTAGGCCCAGGGAACACCGGGGAGCTGTTTTTT TRBV11-2 - few TRBJ2-2
CASTTGANTEAFF TGTGCCAGCACCACAGGGGCGAACACTGAAGCTTTCTTT TRBV28 TRBD1 - TRBJ1-1
CASQGLAGSNTGELFF TGTGCCAGCCAGGGACTAGCGGGTTCGAACACCGGGGAGCTGTTTTTT TRBV9 TRBD2 - TRBJ2-2
CASSVASGGARETQYF TGTGCCAGCAGCGTAGCTAGCGGGGGGGCACGGGAGACCCAGTACTTC TRBV9 TRBD2 - TRBJ2-5
CASSLEGKGNIQYF TGTGCCAGCAGCTTAGAGGGGAAGGGAAACATTCAGTACTTC TRBV7-6 - - TRBJ2-4
CASSRGATSTDTQYF TGTGCCAGCAGCCGCGGTGCAACTAGCACAGATACGCAGTATTTT TRBV2 - - TRBJ2-3
CASSLAGELFF TGTGCCAGCAGCTTGGCGGGGGAGCTGTTTTTT TRBV13 - - TRBJ2-2
CASSQRAGDEQYF TGTGCCAGCAGCCAACGCGCGGGGGACGAGCAGTACTTC TRBV7-2 TRBD2 - TRBJ2-7
CAWSVLPDTQYF TGTGCCTGGAGTGTTCTTCCAGATACGCAGTATTTT TRBV30 - few TRBJ2-3
CASSSTRGSLGGYTF TGTGCCAGCAGTTCTACTAGGGGAAGCTTGGGTGGCTACACCTTC TRBV7-9 - - TRBJ1-2
CASSQVQSNQPQHF TGCGCCAGCAGCCAAGTACAGTCCAATCAGCCCCAGCATTTT TRBV4-1 - - TRBJ1-5
CASSLKGNGYTF TGTGCCAGCAGTTTGAAGGGAAATGGCTACACCTTC TRBV28 - few TRBJ1-2
CSMQGLAYNEQFF TGCAGCATGCAGGGCCTCGCCTACAATGAGCAGTTCTTC TRBV29-1 - few TRBJ2-1
CASSRNDREAEQFF TGTGCTAGCAGCCGAAACGACAGGGAAGCTGAGCAGTTCTTC TRBV7-7 TRBD1 few TRBJ2-1
CSAPGNEQFF TGCAGTGCTCCCGGCAATGAGCAGTTCTTC TRBV20-1 - - TRBJ2-1
CASSLGYRTIDNEAFF TGCGCCAGCAGCTTGGGGTATAGGACGATAGACAATGAAGCTTTCTTT TRBV5-1 - few TRBJ1-1
CASSRSGLAGQETQYF TGCGCCAGCAGCCGATCTGGACTAGCGGGGCAAGAGACCCAGTACTTC TRBV4-1 TRBD2 few TRBJ2-5
CASSSPGTILNEQFF TGTGCCAGCAGCTCCCCAGGGACTATCCTCAATGAGCAGTTCTTC TRBV5-4 TRBD2 few TRBJ2-1
CASSVEVINEQFF TGTGCCAGCAGCGTAGAGGTCATCAATGAGCAGTTCTTC TRBV9 - - TRBJ2-1
CAWSVTGHQPQHF TGTGCCTGGAGTGTAACAGGTCATCAGCCCCAGCATTTT TRBV30 - - TRBJ1-5
CASSLQGGDEQYF TGTGCCAGCAGCTTACAGGGAGGCGACGAGCAGTACTTC TRBV9 - few TRBJ2-7
CASSYSGAGSSYEQYF TGTGCCAGCAGTTACTCGGGTGCGGGGAGCTCCTACGAGCAGTACTTC TRBV6-5 - few TRBJ2-7
CASSLVGANQETQYF TGTGCCAGCAGCTTAGTCGGGGCGAACCAAGAGACCCAGTACTTC TRBV7-2 - few TRBJ2-5
CASSLWRVGNTIYF TGTGCCAGCAGCTTGTGGAGGGTCGGAAACACCATATATTTT TRBV5-4 - - TRBJ1-3
CASRGRKNTEAFF TGTGCCAGTAGGGGACGTAAGAACACTGAAGCTTTCTTT TRBV19 - few TRBJ1-1
CASSESGRVYNEQFF TGTGCCAGCTCGGAAAGCGGGAGGGTCTACAATGAGCAGTTCTTC TRBV18 TRBD2 - TRBJ2-1
CASSAGTSGDNEQYF TGTGCCAGCAGCGCCGGGACTAGCGGGGACAACGAGCAGTACTTC TRBV9 TRBD2 few TRBJ2-7
CAWERRDTEAFF TGTGCCTGGGAACGGCGCGACACTGAAGCTTTCTTT TRBV30 - few TRBJ1-1
CASSLDRSTSNEQFF TGTGCTAGCAGCTTAGACAGATCCACCTCCAATGAGCAGTTCTTC TRBV7-7 - few TRBJ2-1
CASSVHHPGANVLTF TGTGCCAGCAGCGTGCACCATCCTGGGGCCAACGTCCTGACTTTC TRBV5-4 - few TRBJ2-6
CASSSTSGTVEQYF TGTGCCAGCAGCTCGACTAGCGGGACGGTCGAGCAGTACTTC TRBV11-2 TRBD2 few TRBJ2-7
CASSKVGPGNQPQHF - TRBV21-1 - few TRBJ1-5
CASSLSREGGYTF TGTGCCAGCAGCTTATCGCGAGAAGGTGGCTACACCTTC TRBV7-2 - few TRBJ1-2
CASSIEGRGETQYF TGTGCCAGTAGTATCGAGGGGAGGGGAGAGACCCAGTACTTC TRBV19 TRBD2 few TRBJ2-5
CSVGQTQETQYF TGCAGCGTAGGACAGACCCAAGAGACCCAGTACTTC TRBV29-1 - few TRBJ2-5
CASGSANTGELFF TGCGCCAGCGGGTCAGCGAACACCGGGGAGCTGTTTTTT TRBV5-1 - - TRBJ2-2
CASSQDRRLAGGPRQFF TGTGCCAGCAGCCAAGATCGGCGGCTAGCGGGAGGGCCTCGGCAGTTCTTC TRBV14 TRBD2 few TRBJ2-1
CASSRVPHEQYF TGTGCCAGTAGCCGTGTCCCCCACGAGCAGTACTTC TRBV19 - - TRBJ2-7
CASSLVGQGYNEQFF TGTGCCAGCAGCTTGGTTGGACAGGGCTACAATGAGCAGTTCTTC TRBV7-6 TRBD1 few TRBJ2-1
CASSGTYNEQFF TGTGCCAGCAGCGGAACCTACAATGAGCAGTTCTTC TRBV6-5 - - TRBJ2-1
CSGHRGSYNEQFF TGCAGCGGCCACAGGGGCTCCTACAATGAGCAGTTCTTC TRBV29-1 TRBD1 - TRBJ2-1